Sequencing of this T cell receptor beta chain was carried out in a study of metastatic and nonmetastatic thyroid tumors. About the research overall: Thyroid patients, malignant and benign, had repertoires compared across blood and tumor or nodule tissue.

No patient had received any treatment before thyroid surgery. V gave up 5 bases and J gave up 8 bases, with 22 bases separating them. The germline V gene encodes CDR1 LNHDA and CDR2 SQIVND (reference sequence). The CDR3 covers 16 residues. Per the authors' pipeline: For papillary thyroid cancer, a distant-metastasis classifier was constructed from CDR3 differences observed across clinicopathological groups. TCRdb ran MiXCR on the PCR reads. TCRdb, not the authors, supplied the V and J calls. The repertoire holds some 25,000 clones, with 20% to 25% as singletons. This clone appeared many times. The antigen is not known. Regarding the study as a whole: It was reported that TCR beta diversity was significantly higher in malignant thyroid tumors than benign nodules, in blood and tumor.

This chain uses TRBV19 with TRBJ2-1, with a weak D call TRBD2 (6 bases). This TCR derives from a male donor with papillary thyroid cancer or a benign thyroid nodule (not recorded which). Some clones in this sample may be carry-over from other donors' samples. Sequenced input: blood. The CDR3 spells CASSPTSFLTEDEQFF. CDR3 in DNA: TGTGCCAGTAGTCCGACTAGTTTTCTCACGGAGGATGAGCAGTTCTTC.